This TCR beta chain came from a study of cytomegalovirus exposure and HLA in healthy donors. Study-level findings and limits: The dataset shows that most TCR sequences were rare, while some public TCRs occurred in many donors. According to an earlier analysis, most TCR beta V segments yielded productive rearrangements about 90% or about 30% of the time.

On this clone: Its specificity is unknown.

Trimming left V 3 bases short and J 3 bases short, with 17 bases between. There are 16 residues in the CDR3. The germline V gene has CDR1 LGHNA and CDR2 YSLEER. PCR amplification relied on 60 Vbeta primers (plus 13 Jbeta primers). The table came from immunoSEQ multiplex PCR; TCRdb's copy has only in-frame clones and leaves some out. The sample consists of approximately 160,000 clones, roughly 84% of them appearing once. The TCR originated in a male donor in good health and CMV-seronegative. The chain combines TRBV4-3 with TRBJ1-1; a possible D gene is TRBD1 (5 bases). The sample taken for sequencing was PBMCs. The CDR3 region is CASSQGRAWPDTEAFF. For the CDR3, the DNA is TGCGCCAGCAGCCAGGGGCGTGCTTGGCCGGACACTGAAGCTTTCTTT.